Following are 31 T cell receptor beta chains from one sample sequenced in a study of CD8 T cells in Susac syndrome. The RNA input was roughly 0.45 to 1 ug, and it was reverse transcribed with random hexamers. Via MiXCR, TCRdb re-called the immunoSEQ multiplex PCR reads, giving one row per CDR3 protein. The sample has 110,000 or so distinct CDR3 sequences, under 95% seen once; the top ten hold about 0.11%. Sequencing was performed on CD8+ T cells from PBMCs. These receptors originate from a human donor in good health.

The V call is TRBV7-9, the J call TRBJ1-2; 12 bases are a match to TRBD1. The CDR3 is 15 residues long. CDR1 and CDR2 (germline): SEHNR, FQNEAQ (reference sequence). Trimming removed 6 bases from V and 7 bases from J; junction bases left unmatched: 9. The CDR3 DNA sequence: TGTGCCAGCAGTCCTGCCGGGACAGGGGGCCGTGGCTACACCTTC. Protein product: CASSPAGTGGRGYTF.

The chain combines TRBV10-3 with TRBJ1-1; D unresolved. Trimming cost V 2 bases and J 1 base, with 14 bases left between them. CDR3 length: 16 amino acids. Looked up from germline, CDR1 is ENHRY and CDR2 is SYGVKD. In DNA, the CDR3 is TGTGCCATCAGTGAGCCACGTCCGGGATCGAACACTGAAGCTTTCTTT. Its protein is CAISEPRPGSNTEAFF.

The chain recombines TRBV3-1 with TRBJ2-7, with 8 bases that match TRBD2. V trimming: 2 bases; J trimming: 2 bases; junction bases outside the gene matches: 11. The CDR3 length is 17 residues. The germline V gene encodes CDR1 LGHDT and CDR2 YNNKEL (reference sequence). DNA for the CDR3: TGTGCCAGCAGCCAAACTAGCGGTTTCGAAATGGCCTACGAGCAGTACTTC. Its protein product is CASSQTSGFEMAYEQYF.

The chain links TRBV6-2 or TRBV6-3 to TRBJ2-1; D not certain. Germline V CDR1 and CDR2: MNHEY, SVGEGT. This CDR3 is 11 amino acids long. V lost 2 bases and J 5 bases, leaving 1 base between the germline ends. CDR3 nucleotides: TGTGCCAGCAGTTACCACAATGAGCAGTTCTTC. Its translation: CASSYHNEQFF.

The V call is TRBV7-2, the J call TRBJ2-2; possible D gene TRBD2, 5 bases. The CDR3 sequence is 14 residues long. V lost 6 bases, J lost 1 base, and 9 bases lay in between. Looked up from germline, CDR1 is SGHTA and CDR2 is FQGNSA. Here the CDR3 DNA reads TGTGCCAGCAGATCTAGCTGGAACACCGGGGAGCTGTTTTTT. Translating it yields CASRSSWNTGELFF.

This chain links TRBV18 with TRBJ1-5; unclear D gene. Germline CDR1 KGHSH, CDR2 LQKENI. Trimming took 1 base from V and 8 from J, leaving 9 bases between them. The CDR3 consists of 13 residues. The CDR3 loop reads CASSPQGVKPQHF. CDR3 coding DNA: TGTGCCAGCTCACCACAGGGCGTAAAGCCCCAGCATTTT.

This clonotype was observed a single time. The chain recombines TRBV29-1 with TRBJ2-7, with 10 bases identical to TRBD1. The ends lost 1 base at V and 6 bases at J; junction bases unmatched: 6. This CDR3 has 14 amino acids. CDR1 SQVTM and CDR2 ANQGSEA come from the germline V gene. CDR3: CSVEGPGQGREQYF. CDR3 in DNA: TGCAGCGTTGAAGGCCCGGGACAGGGGCGCGAGCAGTACTTC.

The rearrangement joins TRBV25-1 to TRBJ2-5; 10 nucleotides agree with TRBD2. After removal of 3 bases from V and 5 bases from J, the junction contained 6 bases not matched to a gene. The CDR3 is 15 amino acids. Germline V gene data show CDR1 as MGHDK and CDR2 as SYGVNS. CDR3 in DNA: TGTGCCAGCAGTGAGAGCGGGGGGGCTAGGGAGACCCAGTACTTC. Encoded protein: CASSESGGARETQYF. The full variable domain, completed using reference TRBV25-1 and TRBJ2-5, is EADIYQTPRYLVIGTGKKITLECSQTMGHDKMYWYQQDPGMELHLIHYSYGVNSTEKGDLSSESTVSRIRTEHFPLTLESARPSHTSQYLCASSESGGARETQYFGPGTRLLVL.

The J gene is TRBJ1-1, the V gene TRBV3-1; 7 bases align to TRBD1. The CDR3 totals 13 residues. The germline V gene encodes CDR1 LGHDT and CDR2 YNNKEL (reference sequence). Trimming at V came to 8 bases and at J to 6 bases, leaving 9 bases not matched to a gene. CDR3 DNA sequence: TGTGCCAGCCCGGGACAGTGGATCCCTGAAGCTTTCTTT. This encodes CASPGQWIPEAFF.

This clonotype was counted a single time. This rearrangement joins TRBV6-2 or TRBV6-3 to TRBJ1-5; the match to TRBD1 covers 8 bases. With V trimmed by 7 bases and J by 3 bases, 5 bases remained unmatched. This CDR3 spans 14 amino acids. Germline CDR1 MNHEY, CDR2 SVGEGT. In nucleotides, the CDR3 is TGTGCCAGCACCTCCCAGGGGGCCAATCAGCCCCAGCATTTT. It specifies CASTSQGANQPQHF.

The chain recombines TRBV19 with TRBJ1-5; D remains unclear. Germline V CDR1 and CDR2: LNHDA, SQIVND (reference sequence). There are 14 residues in the CDR3. The V and J ends lost 4 bases and 2 bases respectively, with 9 bases between them. For the CDR3, the DNA is TGTGCCAGTAGTAACAGTTTGGGCAATCAGCCCCAGCATTTT. It encodes CASSNSLGNQPQHF.

The chain is built from TRBV11-3 and TRBJ2-2, with 7 positions matching TRBD1. Trimming removed 3 bases from V and 3 bases from J; junction bases left unmatched: 7. CDR1 and CDR2 from the germline V gene are SGHNT and YENEEA. The length of the CDR3 is 16 residues. The CDR3 here is CASSFTGTADTGELFF. CDR3 in DNA: TGTGCCAGCAGCTTCACCGGGACAGCCGACACCGGGGAGCTGTTTTTT.

The chain couples TRBV3-1 to TRBJ2-7; 8 nucleotides match TRBD1. The germline CDR1 and CDR2 sequences are LGHDT and YNNKEL (reference sequence). The CDR3 has 12 amino acids. Germline trimming cut 6 bases from V and 12 bases from J; bases unmatched to any gene: 10. As DNA, the CDR3 is TGTGCCAGCAGTCTTCGAGACAGGGGTCTGTACTTC. Protein: CASSLRDRGLYF.

The chain is built from TRBV12-3 or TRBV12-4 and TRBJ1-1; D gene unclear. The CDR3 has 14 residues. Trimming shortened V by 1 base and J by 0 bases, and 6 bases separated the two germline ends. The CDR3 sequence: CASSLESVNTEAFF. CDR3 sequence (DNA): TGTGCCAGCAGTTTAGAATCAGTGAACACTGAAGCTTTCTTT.

This chain uses TRBV19 with TRBJ2-5, with D perhaps matching TRBD1 or TRBD2 (5 bases each). Germline CDR1 is LNHDA and CDR2 is SQIVND (reference sequence). V shed 7 bases and J shed 5 bases, with 14 bases lying between them. This CDR3 spans 13 amino acids. This CDR3 reads CASTQPGAETQYF. In DNA form, the CDR3 reads TGTGCCAGTACTCAACCCGGGGCGGAGACCCAGTACTTC.

J is TRBJ2-7 and V is TRBV3-1, with D maybe TRBD2 (5 bases). CDR1 and CDR2 from the germline V gene are LGHDT and YNNKEL (reference sequence). CDR3 length: 15 amino acids. V dropped 0 bases and J dropped 3 bases, with 12 bases sitting between them. The CDR3 DNA follows: TGTGCCAGCAGCCAAGATCTGGATAGCGTCTACGAGCAGTACTTC. Its translation is CASSQDLDSVYEQYF.

The chain recombines TRBV7-9 with TRBJ1-5, with D possibly TRBD1 on 6 matching bases. CDR3 length equals 15 residues. Germline V gene sequence: CDR1 SEHNR, CDR2 FQNEAQ (reference sequence). V lost 2 bases and J 2 bases, leaving 10 bases between the germline ends. The CDR3 loop reads CASSLSGDRNQPQHF. CDR3 in DNA: TGTGCCAGCAGCTTATCAGGGGATCGCAATCAGCCCCAGCATTTT.

This clonotype was observed a single time. The gene calls are TRBV7-2 and TRBJ2-5; the D is unclear. The CDR3 has 15 residues. The V end lost 1 base, the J end lost 0 bases, and 9 bases lay between the germline ends. CDR1 and CDR2 (germline): SGHTA, FQGNSA. The CDR3 nucleotides read TGTGCCAGCAGCTTAGACCCCCTCCACCAAGAGACCCAGTACTTC. Translation gives CASSLDPLHQETQYF.

The V gene is TRBV19, the J gene TRBJ1-2; TRBD1 matches at 10 bases. CDR1 is LNHDA and CDR2 is SQIVND in the germline V gene (reference sequence). The trim removed 8 bases at V and 2 bases at J, leaving 8 bases unmatched. This CDR3 comprises 15 residues. The CDR3 loop is CASAFTGQGNYGYTF. CDR3 sequence (DNA): TGTGCCAGTGCCTTCACGGGACAGGGGAACTATGGCTACACCTTC.

CDR3 region: CSARLLQGPYEQYF. DNA of the CDR3: TGCAGTGCCCGGCTACTACAGGGGCCCTACGAGCAGTACTTC. The rearrangement links TRBV20-1 to TRBJ2-7; TRBD1 agrees at 7 bases. There are 14 residues in the CDR3. Germline values: CDR1 DFQATT, CDR2 SNEGSKA (reference sequence). With 6 bases clipped from V and 2 bases from J, the junction kept 10 bases outside the gene matches.

A single count supports this clonotype. This chain uses TRBV5-1 with TRBJ1-1; D might be TRBD1 (5 bases). V lost 0 bases and J 1 base, leaving 7 bases between the germline ends. The germline CDR1 and CDR2 sequences are SGHRS and YFSETQ. This CDR3 comprises 14 residues. The CDR3 spells CASSLGGKNTEAFF. In nucleotides, the CDR3 is TGCGCCAGCAGCTTGGGGGGGAAGAACACTGAAGCTTTCTTT.

DNA of the CDR3: TGCGCCAGCAGCCAAGATGATAGCAATCAGCCCCAGCATTTT. This sequence encodes CASSQDDSNQPQHF. This sequence joins TRBV4-3 and TRBJ1-5, with unresolved D. The CDR3 runs 14 residues. Trimming stripped 0 bases from V and 0 bases from J, with 3 bases between. Germline CDR1 is LGHNA and CDR2 is YSLEER.

V gene TRBV23-1 combines with J gene TRBJ2-7, with 8 bases fitting TRBD1. TRBV23-1 is identified as an open reading frame with a role that is uncertain. The CDR3 runs to 16 residues. Unmatched junction bases numbered 11, after V lost 4 bases and J lost 3 bases. CDR3 protein: CASSPDRGPNDYEQYF. CDR3 sequence (DNA): TGCGCCAGCAGTCCAGACAGGGGCCCGAATGACTACGAGCAGTACTTC.

This clonotype was seen a few times. CDR3 nucleotides: TGCAGCGTTATACCAGTTGGCGGGAGCTTCCCTTACTACGAGCAGTACTTC. Its protein product is CSVIPVGGSFPYYEQYF. The chain employs TRBV29-1 and TRBJ2-7; 7 nucleotides align to TRBD2. Per the germline V gene, CDR1 is SQVTM and CDR2 is ANQGSEA. The V and J ends lost 5 bases and 3 bases, in that order; junction bases with no gene match: 19. This CDR3 spans 17 amino acids.

The chain combines TRBV4-3 with TRBJ2-3; TRBD2 agrees at 7 bases. Germline V lookup: CDR1 LGHNA, CDR2 YSLEER. After removal of 0 bases from V and 3 bases from J, the junction contained 6 bases not matched to a gene. The CDR3 covers 16 residues. The CDR3 protein is CASSQEHTGGTDTQYF. CDR3 DNA sequence: TGCGCCAGCAGCCAAGAGCATACGGGGGGTACAGATACGCAGTATTTT.

V is TRBV4-3 and J is TRBJ1-2, with 9 nucleotides matching TRBD1. The CDR3 sequence is 17 residues long. Germline CDR1 and CDR2: LGHNA and YSLEER. Losses at the gene ends were 0 bases for V and 8 bases for J; bases not matched to a gene: 13. In DNA form, the CDR3 reads TGCGCCAGCAGCCAAGAAGGACCGGGACAGGGAGATGAGGGCTACACCTTC. Its translation is CASSQEGPGQGDEGYTF.

This clonotype was recorded only once. J is TRBJ1-1 and V is TRBV20-1, with D unclear. The CDR3 has 13 amino acids. V lost 3 bases and J lost 1, with 9 bases in between. Germline lookup yields CDR1 DFQATT and CDR2 SNEGSKA (reference sequence). The CDR3: CSASPWGNTEAFF. The CDR3 region has the DNA TGCAGTGCTAGCCCCTGGGGGAACACTGAAGCTTTCTTT.

The gene calls are TRBV5-4 and TRBJ2-5; no clear D gene. The CDR3 is 15 residues long. The V end was cut by 0 bases, the J end by 2 bases, with 11 bases between. Germline V gene sequence: CDR1 SGHNT, CDR2 YYREEE (reference sequence). CDR3 coding DNA: TGTGCCAGCAGCTTGGACCAAGGGCGGCAAGAGACCCAGTACTTC. Residues: CASSLDQGRQETQYF.

Written as DNA, the CDR3 is TGCAGTGCTAGAGCCCGGACAGGGGCCTATGGCTACACCTTC. Its protein product is CSARARTGAYGYTF. The gene calls are TRBV20-1 and TRBJ1-2; TRBD1 agrees at 9 bases. The junction had 4 bases not matched to a gene; V was cut back by 1 base and J by 4 bases. Germline lookup yields CDR1 DFQATT and CDR2 SNEGSKA (reference sequence). The CDR3 consists of 14 residues.

The J gene is TRBJ1-1, the V gene TRBV6-6, with D possibly matching TRBD1 (6 bases). The germline V gene has CDR1 MNHNY and CDR2 SVGAGI (reference sequence). Trimming shortened V by 7 bases and J by 2 bases, and 14 bases separated the two germline ends. CDR3 length equals 14 residues. Here the CDR3 DNA reads TGTGCCAGCACTATATCAGGGACAAACACTGAAGCTTTCTTT. Encoded protein: CASTISGTNTEAFF.

The chain joins TRBV27 to TRBJ1-2; unclear D gene. V lost 6 bases, J lost 6 bases, and 14 bases lay in between. Germline V gene data show CDR1 as MNHEY and CDR2 as SMNVEV (reference sequence). This CDR3 contains 13 residues. This CDR3 reads CASRPGLTHGYTF. The DNA for the CDR3 is TGTGCCAGCAGACCAGGACTCACCCATGGCTACACCTTC.